This T cell receptor (beta chain) was documented in a study of cytomegalovirus exposure and HLA in healthy donors. This clone was observed a few times. Its specificity is unknown. Primers included in the PCR were 60 Vbeta and 13 Jbeta primers. Clones were read by immunoSEQ multiplex PCR, and TCRdb kept only the in-frame ones, dropping some. The sample contains about 130,000 clones, about three quarters of which appear only once. This CDR3 spans 15 amino acids. The germline V gene has CDR1 SGHTA and CDR2 FQGNSA. Trimming took 3 bases from V and 6 from J, leaving 17 bases between them. Overall study results and limits: Earlier analysis yielded a pattern in which most TCR beta V segments were productive about 90% or about 30% of the time. Among the CMV-associated chains, three were confirmed in vitro as specific for CMV antigens.

This clonotype was sampled from a man in his thirties or forties in good health and CMV-seronegative. The chain couples TRBV7-2 to TRBJ1-2; D perhaps matches TRBD1 (6 bases). The material sequenced was PBMCs. The CDR3 nucleotides read TGTGCCAGCAGCTTGAGAACAGGGAATAGCGATGGCTACACCTTC. Its translation: CASSLRTGNSDGYTF.